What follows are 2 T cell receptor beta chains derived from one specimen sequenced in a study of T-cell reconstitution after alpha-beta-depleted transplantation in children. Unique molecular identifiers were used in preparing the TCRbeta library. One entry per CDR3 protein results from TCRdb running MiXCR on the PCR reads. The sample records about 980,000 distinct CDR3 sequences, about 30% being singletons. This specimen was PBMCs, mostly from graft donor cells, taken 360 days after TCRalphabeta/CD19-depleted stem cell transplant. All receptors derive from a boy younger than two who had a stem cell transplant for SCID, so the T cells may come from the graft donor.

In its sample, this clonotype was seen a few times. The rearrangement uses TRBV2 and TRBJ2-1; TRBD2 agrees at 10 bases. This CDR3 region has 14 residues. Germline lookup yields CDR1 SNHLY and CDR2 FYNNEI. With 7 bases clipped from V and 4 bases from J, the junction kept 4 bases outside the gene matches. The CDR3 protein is CASTRLAGYNEQFF. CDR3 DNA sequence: TGTGCCAGCACCCGACTAGCGGGTTACAATGAGCAGTTCTTC.

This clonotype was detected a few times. In nucleotides, the CDR3 is TGCGCCAGCAGCTTGGGACGAAAGACCGGGGAGCTGTTTTTT. This translates into CASSLGRKTGELFF. The chain joins TRBV5-1 to TRBJ2-2; D unclear. The CDR3 loop spans 14 amino acids. The V gene lost 0 bases and the J gene lost 5 bases, with 8 bases spanning the gap. The germline V gene encodes CDR1 SGHRS and CDR2 YFSETQ.